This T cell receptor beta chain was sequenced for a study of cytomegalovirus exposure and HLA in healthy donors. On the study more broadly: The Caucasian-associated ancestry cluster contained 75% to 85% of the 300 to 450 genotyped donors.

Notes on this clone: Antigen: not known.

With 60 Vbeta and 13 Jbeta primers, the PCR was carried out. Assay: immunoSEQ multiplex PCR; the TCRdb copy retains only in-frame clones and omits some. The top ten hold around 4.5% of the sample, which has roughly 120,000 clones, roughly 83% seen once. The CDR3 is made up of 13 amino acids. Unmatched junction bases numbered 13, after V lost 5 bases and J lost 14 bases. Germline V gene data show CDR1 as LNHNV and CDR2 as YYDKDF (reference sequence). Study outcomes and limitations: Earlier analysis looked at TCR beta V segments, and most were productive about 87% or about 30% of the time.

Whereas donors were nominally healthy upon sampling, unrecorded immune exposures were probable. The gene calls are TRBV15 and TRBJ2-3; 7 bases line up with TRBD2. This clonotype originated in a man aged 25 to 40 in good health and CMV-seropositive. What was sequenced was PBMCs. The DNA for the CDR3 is TGTGCCACCAGCCCGGAGCGGGGCCGCGGGGGGTATTTT. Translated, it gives CATSPERGRGGYF.